Shown below are 25 T cell receptor beta chains from a single sample sequenced in a study of beta chain features in type 1 diabetes. Study outcomes and limitations: Among patients with Type 1 diabetes, TCRB CDR3s were moderately but significantly shorter in every one of the four CD4+ subsets.

Isolated RNA was reverse transcribed in full, so expressed TCRB transcripts were sequenced. Assay: immunoSEQ multiplex PCR; the TCRdb copy retains only in-frame clones and omits some. Among about 710,000 clones listed, over 12% were seen once. These receptors are not linked to any known antigen. The sample taken for sequencing was naive CD4+ T cells from blood. These receptors all stem from a man between 18 and 35 years old with type 1 diabetes.

The chain combines TRBV7-9 with TRBJ1-2, with D hard to call. CDR1 SEHNR and CDR2 FQNEAQ come from the germline V gene (reference sequence). The CDR3 has 14 amino acids. With 3 bases removed from V and 3 bases from J, the gap between germline ends came to 11 bases. The CDR3 DNA reads as TGTGCCAGCAGCTTTAGAGTGCAGGACTATGGCTACACCTTC. The encoded protein is CASSFRVQDYGYTF.

This clone was recorded a few times. The chain uses TRBV2 and TRBJ1-1; D not resolved. Germline CDR1 and CDR2: SNHLY and FYNNEI. The CDR3 extends over 13 amino acids. Trimming stripped 9 bases from V and 6 bases from J, with 17 bases between. The CDR3 reads CARVTEERSEAFF. DNA for the CDR3: TGTGCCAGGGTAACGGAAGAAAGGTCTGAAGCTTTCTTT.

In this sample, this clone turned up a few times. CDR3 sequence: CASSLDVLGRTSYEQYF. The CDR3 DNA is TGTGCCAGCAGCTTGGACGTCCTTGGTCGGACCTCCTACGAGCAGTACTTC. This chain uses TRBV5-4 with TRBJ2-7, with D hard to call. Trimming shortened V by 0 bases and J by 0 bases, and 16 bases separated the two germline ends. This CDR3 region has 17 residues. Per germline, CDR1 SGHNT and CDR2 YYREEE (reference sequence).

J is TRBJ1-6 and V is TRBV6-5; 8 nucleotides match TRBD1. Germline lookup yields CDR1 MNHEY and CDR2 SVGAGI. The V gene end was trimmed by 6 bases and the J gene end by 9 bases; junction bases not matched to a gene: 7. This CDR3 has 14 amino acids. CDR3 bases: TGTGCCAGCAGCCTAACAGGGGGTCGTTCACCCCTCCACTTT. Protein sequence: CASSLTGGRSPLHF.

This clone was seen more than once but under ten times. This chain joins TRBV2 and TRBJ1-1; D is undetermined. This CDR3 contains 14 residues. Looked up from germline, CDR1 is SNHLY and CDR2 is FYNNEI. V dropped 8 bases and J dropped 1 base, with 14 bases sitting between them. CDR3 coding DNA: TGTGCCAGCCGCCTGTCCGACGAGAACACTGAAGCTTTCTTT. Protein product: CASRLSDENTEAFF.

In the case of this clone: Other DNA sequences in this sample translate to the same CDR3. J is TRBJ2-2 and V is TRBV5-1, with unresolved D. The CDR3 is 13 amino acids. Germline CDR1 and CDR2: SGHRS and YFSETQ. Trimming removed 4 bases at V and 5 bases at J, with 9 bases between. The CDR3 here is CASSLGVTGELFF. The CDR3 coding sequence is TGCGCCAGCAGCCTAGGTGTAACCGGGGAGCTGTTTTTT. Combining the CDR3 with reference TRBV5-1 and TRBJ2-2 gives the whole variable domain KAGVTQTPRYLIKTRGQQVTLSCSPISGHRSVSWYQQTPGQGLQFLFEYFSETQRNKGNFPGRFSGRQFSNSRSEMNVSTLELGDSALYLCASSLGVTGELFFGEGSRLTVL.

In its sample, this clone was seen a few times. This chain joins TRBV10-3 and TRBJ2-7; D gene unclear. CDR3 size: 12 residues. Germline V gene data show CDR1 as ENHRY and CDR2 as SYGVKD. Between the trimmed V and J ends, which lost 7 bases and 2 bases, there was a span of 9 bases. DNA for the CDR3: TGTGCCATCAAGGGTGCCGCCTACGAGCAGTACTTC. Amino acid sequence: CAIKGAAYEQYF.

This CDR3 is CASRPAGGSNTQYF. The CDR3, as DNA: TGTGCCAGCCGCCCGGCGGGAGGGTCCAATACGCAGTATTTT. The V and J genes are TRBV7-2 and TRBJ2-3, with 9 bases that match TRBD2. In germline, CDR1 is SGHTA, CDR2 FQGNSA. V was clipped by 8 bases and J by 7 bases; unmatched bases: 10. The CDR3 runs to 14 residues.

This clone has just a few counts. The CDR3 loop reads CASSPVGGMNTEAFF. DNA of the CDR3: TGTGCCAGCTCACCTGTGGGCGGGATGAACACTGAAGCTTTCTTT. The rearrangement uses TRBV18 and TRBJ1-1; no definite D call. Trimming left V 3 bases short and J 0 bases short, with 11 bases between. This CDR3 is built from 15 residues. Germline CDR1 KGHSH, CDR2 LQKENI. Full variable domain (outside the CDR3, taken from reference TRBV18 and TRBJ1-1): NAGVMQNPRHLVRRRGQEARLRCSPMKGHSHVYWYRQLPEEGLKFMVYLQKENIIDESGMPKERFSAEFPKEGPSILRIQQVVRGDSAAYFCASSPVGGMNTEAFFGQGTRLTVV.

The V gene is TRBV11-2, the J gene TRBJ2-5; 8 bases are a match to TRBD1. CDR1 and CDR2 from the germline V gene are SGHAT and FQNNGV. The V segment lost 3 bases and the J segment 3 bases; nucleotides outside the gene matches: 3. CDR3 size: 14 residues. The CDR3 DNA sequence: TGTGCCAGCAGCTTTGGACAGGGTAAAGAGACCCAGTACTTC. It yields the protein CASSFGQGKETQYF.

A word on this clone: The same CDR3 can be traced to other DNA sequences in this sample. The chain is built from TRBV7-9 and TRBJ2-3; D is undetermined. V was pared by 0 bases and J by 0 bases, with 4 bases between. The germline CDR1 and CDR2 sequences are SEHNR and FQNEAQ (reference sequence). CDR3 length: 14 amino acids. The CDR3 region is CASSLADSTDTQYF. CDR3 sequence (DNA): TGTGCCAGCAGCTTAGCGGACAGCACAGATACGCAGTATTTT.

A note on this clone: An end of the junction does not agree with germline; a read error may underlie this. V is TRBV30 and J is TRBJ2-7, with D perhaps matching TRBD2 (6 bases). Germline V gene data show CDR1 as GTSNPN and CDR2 as SVGIG (reference sequence). The CDR3 runs 13 residues. CDR3 in DNA: TGTGCCTGGAGTGTCCAGGGTTCGGGGGATCTGCGCTTC. Amino acid sequence: CAWSVQGSGDLRF.

This clone showed up just a few times. This rearrangement joins TRBV29-1 to TRBJ1-1; D uncertain. The CDR3 extends over 13 amino acids. V lost 6 bases and J lost 3, with 14 bases in between. CDR1 and CDR2 (germline): SQVTM, ANQGSEA. The CDR3 DNA reads TGCAGCGTCCTTAAGCTTTATCACACTGAAGCTTTCTTT. It translates to CSVLKLYHTEAFF.

A few counts support this clone. The rearrangement uses TRBV7-2 and TRBJ2-1; TRBD2 might be the D (6 bases). The V gene lost 6 bases and the J gene lost 4 bases, with 13 bases spanning the gap. This CDR3 has 14 amino acids. The germline V gene encodes CDR1 SGHTA and CDR2 FQGNSA. The CDR3 reads CASSQGLEYNEQFF. Here the CDR3 DNA reads TGTGCCAGCAGTCAGGGACTGGAGTACAATGAGCAGTTCTTC.

The gene calls are TRBV7-9 and TRBJ1-1; D call uncertain. Germline V CDR1 and CDR2: SEHNR, FQNEAQ (reference sequence). The CDR3 length is 16 residues. The V end was cut by 3 bases, the J end by 1 base, with 15 bases between. CDR3 in DNA: TGTGCCAGCAGCTTCCCCCGGATTGGGAAGAACACTGAAGCTTTCTTT. Protein: CASSFPRIGKNTEAFF.

V is TRBV29-1 and J is TRBJ2-1, with D possibly being TRBD1 or TRBD2 (7 bases each). Germline CDR1 SQVTM, CDR2 ANQGSEA. V was trimmed by 1 base and J by 1 base, leaving 17 bases between them. The CDR3 is 17 amino acids. The CDR3 sequence: CSVEGKAGGGSYNEQFF. CDR3 DNA sequence: TGCAGCGTTGAAGGAAAGGCAGGGGGAGGGTCCTACAATGAGCAGTTCTTC.

The rearrangement joins TRBV30 to TRBJ1-4; a weak D match, TRBD1 (5 bases). With 0 bases removed from V and 11 bases from J, the gap between germline ends came to 10 bases. There are 12 residues in the CDR3. Germline V gene lookup returns CDR1 GTSNPN and CDR2 SVGIG (reference sequence). CDR3 in amino acids: CAWSVNGGKLFF. The CDR3, as DNA: TGTGCCTGGAGTGTGAACGGGGGGAAACTGTTTTTT.

The rearrangement uses TRBV2 and TRBJ1-1; possible D gene TRBD1, 5 bases. The germline CDR1 and CDR2 sequences are SNHLY and FYNNEI. The ends were cut back, 11 bases at V and 1 base at J, with 8 bases in the middle. CDR3 length: 11 residues. The DNA of the CDR3 is TGTGCCGGGGCTGAGAACACTGAAGCTTTCTTT. It translates to CAGAENTEAFF.

The chain links TRBV2 to TRBJ2-3, with TRBD2 matching over 10 bases. V shed 4 bases and J 0 bases; nucleotides not matched to a gene: 7. The CDR3 contains 17 residues. CDR1 SNHLY and CDR2 FYNNEI come from the germline V gene. Written as DNA, the CDR3 is TGTGCCAGCAGTGTTGGGACTAGCGCCGCTAGCACAGATACGCAGTATTTT. Encoded protein: CASSVGTSAASTDTQYF.

The chain links TRBV30 to TRBJ2-1; TRBD1 is a possible D gene (5 bases). Germline CDR1 GTSNPN, CDR2 SVGIG (reference sequence). The CDR3 has 14 amino acids. Trimming took off 1 base at V and 3 bases at J, with 10 bases between the two ends. The CDR3 reads CAWSGQGGYNEQFF. CDR3 nucleotide sequence: TGTGCCTGGAGTGGGCAGGGTGGCTACAATGAGCAGTTCTTC. Based on the CDR3 plus reference TRBV30 and TRBJ2-1, the full variable domain is SQTIHQWPATLVQPVGSPLSLECTVEGTSNPNLYWYRQAAGRGLQLLFYSVGIGQISSEVPQNLSASRPQDRQFILSSKKLLLSDSGFYLCAWSGQGGYNEQFFGPGTRLTVL.

This clone came up a few times. This chain joins TRBV30 and TRBJ2-6; 10 nucleotides align to TRBD1. Germline lookup yields CDR1 GTSNPN and CDR2 SVGIG (reference sequence). Trimming at V came to 0 bases and at J to 3 bases, leaving 8 bases not matched to a gene. The CDR3 is made up of 18 amino acids. This chain's CDR3 is CAWSVRRDRGFGANVLTF. CDR3 sequence (DNA): TGTGCCTGGAGTGTACGGCGGGACAGGGGATTTGGGGCCAACGTCCTGACTTTC.

This clone has a handful of counts. The genes are TRBV2 and TRBJ2-7, with D possibly being TRBD1 (6 bases). Germline CDR1 is SNHLY and CDR2 is FYNNEI. Trimming left V 3 bases short and J 5 bases short, with 11 bases between. The CDR3 loop spans 13 amino acids. CDR3 DNA: TGTGCCAGCAGTGAGCAGGGGTTCGACGAGCAGTACTTC. Amino acid sequence: CASSEQGFDEQYF.

The gene calls are TRBV19 and TRBJ2-2, with unresolved D. This CDR3 comprises 13 residues. Germline CDR1 and CDR2: LNHDA and SQIVND (reference sequence). Trimming removed 0 bases at V and 9 bases at J, with 8 bases between. This CDR3 reads CASSIEGSRELFF. The DNA for the CDR3 is TGTGCCAGTAGTATAGAAGGTAGTCGGGAGCTGTTTTTT.

This chain uses TRBV2 with TRBJ1-2; 8 positions match TRBD1. The V gene's germline CDR1 is SNHLY and CDR2 FYNNEI. Losses at the gene ends were 3 bases for V and 4 bases for J; bases not matched to a gene: 4. The CDR3 consists of 14 residues. CDR3: CASSERQGFYGYTF. The CDR3 DNA reads TGTGCCAGCAGTGAGCGACAGGGGTTCTATGGCTACACCTTC.

This clone was seen a handful of times. This sequence joins TRBV18 and TRBJ1-2, with D unresolved. Between the trimmed V and J ends, which lost 6 bases and 3 bases, there was a span of 14 bases. Germline CDR1 KGHSH, CDR2 LQKENI. This CDR3 has 14 residues. The CDR3: CASSTNRVDYGYTF. Written as DNA, the CDR3 is TGTGCCAGCTCCACCAACCGGGTAGACTATGGCTACACCTTC.